The entry below describes one T cell receptor beta chain. The CDR3 loop spans 16 amino acids. The germline gives CDR1 MGHRA, CDR2 YSYEKL. With V trimmed by 4 bases and J by 2 bases, 5 bases remained unmatched. The data were obtained in a study of cytomegalovirus exposure and HLA in healthy donors. The PCR had 60 Vbeta and 13 Jbeta primers. Produced via immunoSEQ multiplex PCR; TCRdb's table is partial and in-frame only. Here the sample spans about 160,000 clones, 65% to 80% being singletons. The sample taken for sequencing was PBMCs. This TCR was sampled from a female donor in good health and CMV-seronegative. The chain combines TRBV4-1 with TRBJ1-3; 10 bases line up with TRBD1. CDR3 sequence: CASSLHGQGAGNTIYF. CDR3 DNA sequence: TGCGCCAGCAGCCTCCACGGACAGGGGGCTGGAAACACCATATATTTT.